This TCR beta chain was recovered during a study of blood T cell repertoires in COVID-19. The wider study: Both acute and convalescent COVID-19 samples were obtained from the United States, Italy and Spain.

Unmatched junction bases numbered 6, after V lost 1 base and J lost 5 bases. The germline V gene encodes CDR1 SGHDT and CDR2 YYEEEE. The CDR3 length is 15 residues. Original processing methods: Amplifying reference gene primers gave estimates of nucleated cell counts. The table came from immunoSEQ multiplex PCR; TCRdb's copy has only in-frame clones and leaves some out. V, J and clone size derive from that table, while D and trimming were established from the DNA sequence. The table lists approximately 100,000 clones, around 92% of them singletons. The TCR originated in a man between 45 and 60 years old with active COVID-19. The V and J genes are TRBV5-6 and TRBJ2-7; 10 nucleotides match TRBD2. Sequenced material: peripheral blood. The CDR3 spells CASSLPPGLANEQYF. The CDR3 coding sequence is TGTGCCAGCAGCTTGCCGCCGGGACTAGCGAACGAGCAGTACTTC.